A single sample is the source of the 3 T cell receptor beta chains below, sequenced in a study of technical replicates of blood from a handful of donors. Method: immunoSEQ multiplex PCR; TCRdb's copy keeps in-frame clones and lacks some. The repertoire holds 68,000 or so clones, with 91% as singletons. Sequencing was performed on PBMCs. These receptors were collected from a human donor in good health. Some clones in this sample may be carry-over from other donors' samples.

The J gene is TRBJ2-2, the V gene TRBV5-1; a possible D gene is TRBD1 (7 bases). The CDR3 totals 15 residues. Germline CDR1 and CDR2: SGHRS and YFSETQ. Trimming took off 4 bases at V and 7 bases at J, with 17 bases between the two ends. The DNA of the CDR3 is TGCGCCAGCAGCGGGGGGACAGTTATCAGCGGGGAGCTGTTTTTT. Its protein is CASSGGTVISGELFF.

CDR3 DNA sequence: TGTGCCAGCAGTTGGACTAGCGGCTCCTACAATGAGCAGTTCTTC. Its protein product is CASSWTSGSYNEQFF. V is TRBV28 and J is TRBJ2-1; 10 bases are shared with TRBD2. V shed 4 bases, J shed 0 bases, and the junction held 0 bases outside the gene matches. The CDR3 has 15 amino acids. Germline V gene lookup returns CDR1 MDHEN and CDR2 SYDVKM.

This chain connects TRBV12-5 to TRBJ2-7, with D possibly being TRBD2 (6 bases). Germline V lookup: CDR1 LGHNT, CDR2 FRNRAP. The CDR3 spans 17 residues. With 3 bases removed from V and 4 bases from J, the gap between germline ends came to 22 bases. CDR3 sequence (DNA): TGTGCTAGTGGTTTAGAATTGTCCGGGAGATCGGGTTACGAGCAGTACTTC. Its translation: CASGLELSGRSGYEQYF. Combining the CDR3 with reference TRBV12-5 and TRBJ2-7 gives the whole variable domain DARVTQTPRHKVTEMGQEVTMRCQPILGHNTVFWYRQTMMQGLELLAYFRNRAPLDDSGMPKDRFSAEMPDATLATLKIQPSEPRDSAVYFCASGLELSGRSGYEQYFGPGTRLTVT.